This record looks at one T cell receptor (beta chain) sequence and its context. The CDR3 runs to 13 residues. CDR1 is SGHNT, CDR2 YYREEE, per germline (reference sequence). The V end was cut by 0 bases, the J end by 8 bases, with 11 bases between. The sample belongs to a study of T cell repertoires in ileal Crohn's disease. Profiled with immunoSEQ multiplex PCR; TCRdb holds only in-frame clones, not every one. The table includes 16,000 or so clones, roughly 80% detected once. V usage is TRBV5-4 and J usage is TRBJ1-2; D ambiguous. Sequenced material: ileal tissue. The receptor was derived from an adult with Crohn's disease. CDR3 in DNA: TGTGCCAGCAGCTTGGGTCCTACGGTGGGCTACACCTTC. This translates into CASSLGPTVGYTF. Together with reference TRBV5-4 and TRBJ1-2, the CDR3 gives the full variable domain: ETGVTQSPTHLIKTRGQQVTLRCSSQSGHNTVSWYQQALGQGPQFIFQYYREEENGRGNFPPRFSGLQFPNYSSELNVNALELDDSALYLCASSLGPTVGYTFGSGTRLTVV.